Listed below are T cell receptor beta chains from one sample, sequenced in a study of spatial heterogeneity in lung cancer. TCRdb recomputed calls from the 5' RACE reads with MiXCR, one row per CDR3 protein. The sample has around 92,000 distinct CDR3 sequences, roughly 12% seen once. The sequences come from PBMCs, collected at surgery. Receptors were obtained from a male donor with early-stage non-small cell lung cancer. Each CDR3 is given with its conserved first and last residue. The D gene is left open where the match is weak. Rows may omit the clone size; those that give it use once, few, many or a size class.

>many|TRBV18|.|TRBJ2-1
CASSLLAESDDEQFF
TGTGCCAGCTCTCTCCTGGCCGAGTCAGACGATGAGCAGTTCTTC
>.|TRBV6-1|TRBD1|TRBJ1-6
CASANPGGVGPLHF
TGTGCCAGCGCTAACCCAGGGGGCGTCGGACCCCTCCACTTT
>few|TRBV12-3/TRBV12-4|.|TRBJ1-1
CASSFGIGPTEAFF
TGTGCCAGCAGTTTCGGTATTGGGCCCACTGAAGCTTTCTTT
>.|TRBV6-2/TRBV6-3|TRBD2|TRBJ2-1
CASSYSGLAGIFDEQFF
TGTGCCAGCAGTTACTCGGGACTAGCGGGAATTTTCGATGAGCAGTTCTTC
>.|TRBV7-6|.|TRBJ2-7
CASSSRAYEQYF
TGTGCCAGCAGCTCGCGCGCCTACGAGCAGTACTTC
>.|TRBV6-6|.|TRBJ2-5
CASSYSMRQGHETQYF
TGTGCCAGCAGTTACTCGATGCGGCAGGGGCATGAGACCCAGTACTTC
>many|TRBV2|TRBD1|TRBJ1-1
CASSRPTGDTEAFF
TGTGCCAGCAGCAGGCCGACAGGGGACACTGAAGCTTTCTTT
>few|TRBV4-3|.|TRBJ2-2
CASSQELAGSGELFF
TGCGCCAGCAGCCAAGAACTAGCCGGATCCGGGGAGCTGTTTTTT
>few|TRBV2|.|TRBJ1-1
CASREDWRTFF
TGTGCCAGCAGAGAGGACTGGCGCACTTTCTTT
>many|TRBV14|TRBD1|TRBJ2-7
CASSQSAEYRGSSF
TGTGCCAGCAGCCAATCAGCTGAATACAGGGGGTCAAGCTTC
>.|TRBV6-2/TRBV6-3|.|TRBJ2-3
CASTAPDPNTDTQYF
TGTGCCAGCACCGCCCCCGACCCGAACACAGATACGCAGTATTTT
>few|TRBV30|.|TRBJ1-2
CAWSSGRLYGYTF
TGTGCCTGGAGTTCTGGACGGCTATATGGCTACACCTTC
>.|TRBV4-3|.|TRBJ1-6
CASSQLAGTNSPLHF
TGCGCCAGCAGCCAACTTGCAGGGACTAATTCACCCCTCCACTTT
>many|TRBV15|TRBD1|TRBJ2-3
CATSRGQGTDTQYF
TGTGCCACCAGCAGGGGACAGGGGACAGATACGCAGTATTTT
>many|TRBV28|.|TRBJ2-7
CASSSLGGYEQYF
TGTGCCAGCAGTTCTCTGGGGGGTTACGAGCAGTACTTC
>many|TRBV5-1|.|TRBJ2-7
CASSLNPDRSHEQYF
TGCGCCAGCAGCTTAAATCCCGACAGATCCCACGAGCAGTACTTC
>few|TRBV7-8|.|TRBJ2-1
CASSLARREEQFF
TGTGCCAGCAGCTTAGCGCGGAGGGAGGAGCAGTTCTTC
>few|TRBV6-2/TRBV6-3|TRBD2|TRBJ2-7
CASEVAGGGHEQYF
TGTGCCAGCGAGGTAGCGGGAGGCGGGCACGAGCAGTACTTC
>.|TRBV21-1|.|TRBJ2-7
CASSKRDKSSYEQYF
TGTGCCAGCAGCAAGCGGGACAAGAGCTCCTACGAGCAGTACTTC
>few|TRBV3-1|.|TRBJ2-5
CASTGTSAEETQYF
TGTGCCAGCACCGGGACCTCAGCCGAAGAGACCCAGTACTTC
>.|TRBV4-3|.|TRBJ2-3
CASSQASTGTDTQYF
TGCGCCAGCAGCCAAGCTTCAACAGGAACAGATACGCAGTATTTT
>.|TRBV28|TRBD1|TRBJ2-6
CASSPRRTGPRNVLTF
TGTGCCAGCAGTCCAAGGAGGACAGGACCCCGGAACGTCCTGACTTTC
>few|TRBV2|.|TRBJ2-1
CASSLGSQGDEQFF
TGTGCCAGCAGCCTTGGGTCCCAAGGCGATGAGCAGTTCTTC
>.|TRBV6-5|TRBD2|TRBJ2-3
CASSYAGLAGSDTQYF
TGTGCCAGCAGTTACGCTGGACTAGCGGGATCCGATACGCAGTATTTT